This TCR beta chain was obtained from a study of T cell responses to AZD1222 COVID-19 vaccine (dated by TCRdb to the early 2020s). A note on the overall study: AZD1222 recipients whose second dose came at about 4 weeks and those whose second dose came at about 12 weeks were combined into one group, since spike-specific TCR depth and breadth did not differ between the two schedules. TCR sequencing covered 230 to 250 trial participants: about 210 given two doses of AZD1222 and 26 given two doses of MenACWY control vaccine. Enrollment into the trials was organized by age into subgroups of 18-55, 56-69 and 70-plus years, and those subgroups contained approximately 150, 30 and 60 TCR-sequenced participants, respectively.

The time point label here, explained by the study, means: baseline before first vaccination. The vaccinee samples were drawn from two UK trials, COV001 and COV002, one of which was a single-blind randomized controlled phase 2/3 trial testing AZD1222 (ChAdOx1 nCoV-19) in healthy adults. Trial participant PBMC samples were collected at day 0 and day 28 after the second dose for TCRbeta chain sequencing. Of note for this clone: It has no known antigen specificity. The record has no base qualities; no much larger clone is one base away.

What the work shows at the level of the full study, not this receptor alone: The vaccine-associated CD4 TCRs covered the entire spike protein, and the dominant responses fell in regions 160-218 and 743-854. Conclusions about previously exposed vaccinees are limited because only five or six AZD1222 recipients were SARS-CoV-2 seropositive at baseline. In the small 56-69-year group, the increase in depth fell short of significance, most likely because of low power. Because no day 14 peak-response samples were available, repertoires were characterized only after the peak T cell response. Reportedly, close to half of the unique spike-specific TCRs recognized epitopes lying outside the regions that are mutated in the B.1.351 and B.1.1.7 variants. After two AZD1222 doses, both the breadth and the depth of spike-specific TCRs were significantly higher than at day 0 and than in MenACWY recipients. Most participants were white British and females outnumbered males, and the authors suggested that clonal diversity may have been underestimated.

The CDR3 regions of human TCRbeta chains were subjected to immunosequencing. Per the authors' processing: TCRs in the repertoires were compared against a reference library of SARS-CoV-2-specific TCRs that had been generated with the MIRA antigen-specificity platform. Breadth was defined as the fraction of unique TCRs that were SARS-CoV-2-associated. Depth was defined as the fraction of total T cells that were SARS-CoV-2-associated. Each spike-specific TCR was assigned to its reactive spike region and to a CD4 or CD8 class using the MIRA data. Log10-transformed breadth and depth values were compared by one-way ANOVA with Sidak's multiple comparisons tests. The immuneACCESS repertoire file appears here via TCRdb, limited to in-frame rearrangements. These files lack a portion of the clones; in checked studies, under half of the deficit traces to unresolved V genes, and the cause of the others is not known. V and J calls plus clone size are reproduced from that table; the DNA served to infer D and trimming. The sample table contains 45,000 to 55,000 clones; only one count was recorded for about 80% of them. About 9.4% of the sample comes from the top ten.

Counted from cysteine to phenylalanine, this CDR3 has 15 amino acids. Only the CDR3 DNA stays, 45 bases, in frame from base 1. The V and J ends are trimmed by 4 bases and 0 bases, leaving 10 bases between them. Reading the germline V gene gives CDR1 SNHLY and CDR2 FYNNEI. Recombination linked TRBV2 to TRBJ1-5; the D gene is perhaps TRBD1, on 5 matching bases. This clonotype was sampled from an adult in good health. The material sequenced was peripheral blood, taken on day 0 of AZD1222 vaccination. The CDR3 loop reads CASSGAGISNQPQHF. At the DNA level, the sequence is TGTGCCAGCAGTGGGGCAGGGATTAGCAATCAGCCCCAGCATTTT.